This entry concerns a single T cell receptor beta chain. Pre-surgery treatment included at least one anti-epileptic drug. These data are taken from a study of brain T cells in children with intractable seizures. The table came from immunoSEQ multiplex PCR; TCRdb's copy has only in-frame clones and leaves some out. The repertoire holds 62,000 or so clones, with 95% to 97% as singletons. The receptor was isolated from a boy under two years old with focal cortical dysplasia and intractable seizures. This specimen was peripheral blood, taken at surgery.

The CDR3 DNA reads as TGTGCCAGTACCCCGATGGGGGGCTCCTATAATTCACCCCTCCACTTT. It yields the protein CASTPMGGSYNSPLHF. The chain has TRBV19 and TRBJ1-6, with D perhaps TRBD1 (5 bases). The CDR3 consists of 16 residues. V lost 7 bases and J lost 0, with 13 bases in between. CDR1 is LNHDA and CDR2 is SQIVND in the germline V gene (reference sequence).